This entry describes one TCR beta chain. Isolated PBMCs totaled at least 6 million in each sample. Extraction yielded at least 6 micrograms of total RNA per sample. Together with a sample-barcoded 5' primer, a J-beta primer mix was included in a second PCR lasting about 7 to 12 cycles. TCRdb fed the 5' RACE reads into MiXCR, producing one record per CDR3 protein. This sample has about 1.8 million distinct CDR3 sequences; about 49% occur once, and the top ten carry around 2.1%. This sample stems from a study of blood T cells in healthy people across ages. This receptor was identified in a woman aged 40 to 49 in good health. Sequencing was performed on blood.

The CDR3 nucleotides read TGTGCCAGCAGCCCGAGGGAACAGGGAACTAATGAAAAACTGTTTTTT. It codes for CASSPREQGTNEKLFF. V is TRBV3-1 and J is TRBJ1-4, with D perhaps matching TRBD1 (6 bases). The V gene lost 4 bases and the J gene lost 1 base, with 13 bases spanning the gap. The germline gives CDR1 LGHDT, CDR2 YNNKEL (reference sequence). The CDR3 has 16 amino acids.